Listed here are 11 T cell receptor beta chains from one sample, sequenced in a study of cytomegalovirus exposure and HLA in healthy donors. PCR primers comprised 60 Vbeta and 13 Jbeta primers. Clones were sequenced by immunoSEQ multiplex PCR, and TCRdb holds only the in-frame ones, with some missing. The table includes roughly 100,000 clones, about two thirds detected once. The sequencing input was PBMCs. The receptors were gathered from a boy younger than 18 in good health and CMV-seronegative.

The CDR3 spells CAISEPGLAGVADTQYF. CDR3 bases: TGTGCCATCAGTGAACCGGGACTAGCGGGAGTCGCAGATACGCAGTATTTT. V is TRBV10-3 and J is TRBJ2-3; 14 bases are a match to TRBD2. This CDR3 contains 17 residues. CDR1 is ENHRY and CDR2 is SYGVKD in the germline V gene. J was trimmed by 4 bases and V by 3 bases; bases with no gene match: 6.

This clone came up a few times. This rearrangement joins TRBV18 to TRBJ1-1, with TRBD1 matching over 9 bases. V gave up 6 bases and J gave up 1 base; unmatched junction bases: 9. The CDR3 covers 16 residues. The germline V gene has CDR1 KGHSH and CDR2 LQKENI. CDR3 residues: CASSTGTGTSNTEAFF. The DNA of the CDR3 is TGTGCCAGCTCTACCGGGACAGGGACCTCGAACACTGAAGCTTTCTTT.

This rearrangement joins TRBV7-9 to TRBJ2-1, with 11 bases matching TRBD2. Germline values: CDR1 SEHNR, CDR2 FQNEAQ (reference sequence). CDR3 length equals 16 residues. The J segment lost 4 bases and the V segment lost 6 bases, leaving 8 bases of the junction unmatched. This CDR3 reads CASRPLAGELYNEQFF. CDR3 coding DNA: TGTGCCAGCAGGCCACTAGCGGGAGAGCTTTACAATGAGCAGTTCTTC.

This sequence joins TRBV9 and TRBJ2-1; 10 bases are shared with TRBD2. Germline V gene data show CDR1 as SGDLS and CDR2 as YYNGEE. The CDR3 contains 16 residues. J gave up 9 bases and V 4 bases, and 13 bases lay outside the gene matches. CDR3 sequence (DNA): TGTGCCAGCAGCATCCAACTGAGCGGGAGGGCCGGTGAGCAGTTCTTC. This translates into CASSIQLSGRAGEQFF.

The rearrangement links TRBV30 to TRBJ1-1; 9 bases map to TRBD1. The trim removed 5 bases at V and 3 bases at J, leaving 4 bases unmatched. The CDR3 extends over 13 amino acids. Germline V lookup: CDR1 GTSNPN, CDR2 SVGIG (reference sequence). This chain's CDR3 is CAWGTGRDTEAFF. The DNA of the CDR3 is TGTGCCTGGGGGACAGGGCGGGACACTGAAGCTTTCTTT.

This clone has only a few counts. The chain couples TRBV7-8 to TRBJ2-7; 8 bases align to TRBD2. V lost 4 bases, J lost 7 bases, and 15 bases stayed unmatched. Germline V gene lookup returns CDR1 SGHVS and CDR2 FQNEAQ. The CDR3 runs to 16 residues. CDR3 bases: TGTGCCAGCAGCTGGCGGGAGGCCCTATTAAGTGGAGAGCAGTACTTC. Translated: CASSWREALLSGEQYF.

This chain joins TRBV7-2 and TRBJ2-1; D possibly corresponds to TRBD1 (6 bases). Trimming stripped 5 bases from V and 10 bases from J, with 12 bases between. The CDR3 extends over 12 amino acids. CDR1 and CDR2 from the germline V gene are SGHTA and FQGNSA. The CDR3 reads CASSPYREEQFF. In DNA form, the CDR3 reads TGTGCCAGCAGCCCTTACAGGGAGGAGCAGTTCTTC.

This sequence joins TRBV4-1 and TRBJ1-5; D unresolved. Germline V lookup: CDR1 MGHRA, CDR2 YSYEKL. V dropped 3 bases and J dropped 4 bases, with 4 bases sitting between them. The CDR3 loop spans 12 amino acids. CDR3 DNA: TGCGCCAGCAGCCACCCGAATCAGCCCCAGCATTTT. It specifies CASSHPNQPQHF.

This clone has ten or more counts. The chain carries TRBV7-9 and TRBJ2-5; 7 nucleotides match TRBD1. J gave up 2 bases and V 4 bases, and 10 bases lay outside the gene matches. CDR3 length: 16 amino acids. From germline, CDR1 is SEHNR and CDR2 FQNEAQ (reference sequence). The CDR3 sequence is CASSSPTGWAQETQYF. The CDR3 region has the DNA TGTGCCAGCAGCTCCCCGACAGGGTGGGCACAAGAGACCCAGTACTTC.

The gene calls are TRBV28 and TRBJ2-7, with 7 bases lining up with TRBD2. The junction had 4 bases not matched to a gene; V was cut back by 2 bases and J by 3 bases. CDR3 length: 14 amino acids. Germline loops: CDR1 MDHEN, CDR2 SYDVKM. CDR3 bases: TGTGCCAGCAGTTTAGGGCGGGGGTACTACGAGCAGTACTTC. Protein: CASSLGRGYYEQYF.

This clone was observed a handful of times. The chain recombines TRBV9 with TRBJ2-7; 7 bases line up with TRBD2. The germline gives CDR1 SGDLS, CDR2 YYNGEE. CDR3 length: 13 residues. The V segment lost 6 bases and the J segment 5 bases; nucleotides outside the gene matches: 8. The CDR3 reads CASIFAGANEQYF. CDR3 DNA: TGTGCCAGCATATTTGCGGGAGCCAACGAGCAGTACTTC.